A single sample is the source of the 18 T cell receptor beta chains below, sequenced in a study of blood T cell repertoires in COVID-19. The repertoire was sequenced with immunoSEQ multiplex PCR; TCRdb's copy has only in-frame clones and lacks some. The sample has about 260,000 clones, around 90% seen once. The specimen sequenced was peripheral blood. All receptors come from a woman in her 70s with COVID-19, enrolled during active disease.

This sequence joins TRBV11-2 and TRBJ2-3, with TRBD2 identical over 7 bases. Germline V gene data show CDR1 as SGHAT and CDR2 as FQNNGV. Trimming at V came to 7 bases and at J to 8 bases, leaving 12 bases not matched to a gene. CDR3 length: 14 residues. CDR3 DNA sequence: TGTGCCAGCACCCCTAGGACTAGTTCGGGTACGCAGTATTTT. Residues: CASTPRTSSGTQYF.

The chain recombines TRBV9 with TRBJ2-1; D possibly corresponds to TRBD2 (5 bases). The germline V and J ends were trimmed by 0 bases and 9 bases, with 13 bases remaining between them. Germline loops: CDR1 SGDLS, CDR2 YYNGEE. The CDR3 is 14 residues long. CDR3: CASSVDGGEGEQFF. The CDR3 region has the DNA TGTGCCAGCAGCGTAGATGGAGGTGAAGGTGAGCAGTTCTTC.

In its sample, this clone was seen once. This chain joins TRBV6-5 and TRBJ1-2; 9 nucleotides match TRBD1. The CDR3 sequence is 13 residues long. Unmatched junction bases numbered 7, after V lost 6 bases and J lost 8 bases. Germline CDR1 reads MNHEY; CDR2 reads SVGAGI. The CDR3 loop reads CASRSTGGGGYTF. The CDR3, as DNA: TGTGCCAGCAGGTCGACAGGGGGAGGAGGCTACACCTTC.

This sequence joins TRBV11-2 and TRBJ2-3; 12 bases match TRBD2. J gave up 2 bases and V 2 bases, and 8 bases lay outside the gene matches. Germline CDR1 is SGHAT and CDR2 is FQNNGV. The CDR3 runs to 18 residues. CDR3: CASSLSPGLAGTTDTQYF. The CDR3 DNA reads TGTGCCAGCAGCTTAAGCCCGGGACTAGCGGGCACCACAGATACGCAGTATTTT.

The chain recombines TRBV5-1 with TRBJ1-1, with no clear D. Per the germline V gene, CDR1 is SGHRS and CDR2 is YFSETQ. There are 13 residues in the CDR3. V dropped 0 bases and J dropped 11 bases, with 14 bases sitting between them. CDR3 residues: CASSLDSPDGAFF. Here the CDR3 DNA reads TGCGCCAGCAGCTTGGATTCGCCCGACGGGGCTTTCTTT.

The V and J genes are TRBV6-6 and TRBJ1-2; a weak D match, TRBD1 (6 bases). Germline V CDR1 and CDR2: MNHNY, SVGAGI (reference sequence). V lost 7 bases to trimming and J lost 5 bases, with 17 bases between them. The CDR3 has 14 amino acids. The CDR3 loop reads CASKTDKGTYGYTF. The CDR3 DNA reads TGTGCCAGCAAAACCGATAAAGGGACATATGGCTACACCTTC.

The CDR3 DNA reads TGTGCCAGCAGCTTAAGCGGGGGGCAAGAGACCCAGTACTTC. Translation: CASSLSGGQETQYF. V is TRBV11-3 and J is TRBJ2-5; 9 bases agree with TRBD2. V lost 2 bases and J lost 2; bases outside the gene matches: 0. This CDR3 is built from 14 residues. Germline lookup yields CDR1 SGHNT and CDR2 YENEEA.

V gene TRBV15 combines with J gene TRBJ1-1, with D unresolved. The V gene lost 6 bases and the J gene lost 1 base, with 9 bases spanning the gap. In germline, CDR1 is LNHNV, CDR2 YYDKDF (reference sequence). The CDR3 has 13 residues. CDR3 sequence: CATSTKKNTEAFF. In DNA, the CDR3 is TGTGCCACCAGTACAAAAAAGAACACTGAAGCTTTCTTT.

The V call is TRBV11-3, the J call TRBJ2-7; possibly TRBD2 for D (5 bases). The CDR3 contains 15 residues. CDR1 is SGHNT, CDR2 YENEEA, per germline. The V end lost 2 bases, the J end lost 5 bases, and 16 bases lay between the germline ends. The CDR3 loop reads CASSLFGLRADEQYF. CDR3 nucleotide sequence: TGTGCCAGCAGCTTATTCGGGTTGCGAGCGGACGAGCAGTACTTC.

This clone was picked up many times. The chain uses TRBV2 and TRBJ1-2, with a weak D call TRBD1 (6 bases). The CDR3 is 12 amino acids. Looked up from germline, CDR1 is SNHLY and CDR2 is FYNNEI. V was clipped by 6 bases and J by 6 bases, with 11 bases between them. CDR3 region: CASSRDTDGYTF. The CDR3, as DNA: TGTGCCAGCAGCCGGGACACGGATGGCTACACCTTC.

V usage is TRBV7-3 and J usage is TRBJ2-7; TRBD2 agrees at 7 bases. The CDR3 is 15 amino acids. The germline V gene has CDR1 SGHTA and CDR2 FQGTGA. Unmatched junction bases numbered 5, after V lost 2 bases and J lost 1 base. For the CDR3, the DNA is TGTGCCAGCAGCTTAGGCGGGAGTGGATCCTACGAGCAGTACTTC. Its protein is CASSLGGSGSYEQYF.

This chain connects TRBV24-1 to TRBJ1-4; D gene unclear. V lost 3 bases and J 8 bases, leaving 6 bases between the germline ends. Germline V gene lookup returns CDR1 KGHDR and CDR2 SFDVKD. This CDR3 has 12 amino acids. CDR3 DNA sequence: TGTGCCACCAGTGATCGTCAGGAAAAACTGTTTTTT. Protein product: CATSDRQEKLFF.

This rearrangement joins TRBV2 to TRBJ2-5, with TRBD1 as a possible D gene (6 bases). The germline V and J ends were trimmed by 4 bases and 5 bases, with 17 bases remaining between them. There are 15 residues in the CDR3. CDR1 is SNHLY, CDR2 FYNNEI, per germline. The CDR3 nucleotides read TGTGCCAGCAGTGGGACTGAGGGGACAATTGAGACCCAGTACTTC. Its translation is CASSGTEGTIETQYF.

The rearrangement links TRBV5-4 to TRBJ1-2, with TRBD1 identical over 7 bases. From germline, CDR1 is SGHNT and CDR2 YYREEE (reference sequence). V was pared by 4 bases and J by 0 bases, with 3 bases of the junction left unmatched. CDR3 length: 14 amino acids. The CDR3 DNA reads as TGTGCCAGCAGCGGCGGACAGGCTAACTATGGCTACACCTTC. Residues: CASSGGQANYGYTF.

This chain uses TRBV2 with TRBJ1-2; tentatively, D is TRBD1 (6 bases). This CDR3 is 15 amino acids long. Looked up from germline, CDR1 is SNHLY and CDR2 is FYNNEI. Deletions cut 5 bases from V and 4 bases from J, with 17 bases between. As DNA, the CDR3 is TGTGCCAGCAGTCTTCGGGAGGGGGGCGGCTATGGCTACACCTTC. It codes for CASSLREGGGYGYTF.

The chain links TRBV21-1 to TRBJ2-7; the listed D gene, TRBD2, was not tested against the DNA. TRBV21-1 is given as a pseudogene. The CDR3 covers 16 residues. The CDR3 nucleotides are TGTGCCAGCAGCAAAAGAACCTTCCCGAGCTCCTACGAGCAGTACTTC. Translated: CASSKRTFPSSYEQYF.

The J gene is TRBJ1-5, the V gene TRBV28; no clear D gene. This CDR3 contains 13 residues. V was clipped by 8 bases and J by 0 bases, with 8 bases between them. The V gene's germline CDR1 is MDHEN and CDR2 SYDVKM. The CDR3 nucleotides are TGTGCCAGCGGACTGTATAGCAATCAGCCCCAGCATTTT. This sequence encodes CASGLYSNQPQHF. The full variable domain, rest sourced from reference TRBV28 and TRBJ1-5, is DVKVTQSSRYLVKRTGEKVFLECVQDMDHENMFWYRQDPGLGLRLIYFSYDVKMKEKGDIPEGYSVSREKKERFSLILESASTNQTSMYLCASGLYSNQPQHFGDGTRLSIL.

This sequence joins TRBV6-4 and TRBJ2-7, with 8 nucleotides matching TRBD2. V trimming: 7 bases; J trimming: 4 bases; junction bases outside the gene matches: 6. The CDR3 length is 13 residues. Per the germline V gene, CDR1 is MRHNA and CDR2 is SNTAGT. The CDR3 spells CASTTSARYEQYF. CDR3 nucleotide sequence: TGTGCCAGCACGACTAGCGCAAGGTACGAGCAGTACTTC.